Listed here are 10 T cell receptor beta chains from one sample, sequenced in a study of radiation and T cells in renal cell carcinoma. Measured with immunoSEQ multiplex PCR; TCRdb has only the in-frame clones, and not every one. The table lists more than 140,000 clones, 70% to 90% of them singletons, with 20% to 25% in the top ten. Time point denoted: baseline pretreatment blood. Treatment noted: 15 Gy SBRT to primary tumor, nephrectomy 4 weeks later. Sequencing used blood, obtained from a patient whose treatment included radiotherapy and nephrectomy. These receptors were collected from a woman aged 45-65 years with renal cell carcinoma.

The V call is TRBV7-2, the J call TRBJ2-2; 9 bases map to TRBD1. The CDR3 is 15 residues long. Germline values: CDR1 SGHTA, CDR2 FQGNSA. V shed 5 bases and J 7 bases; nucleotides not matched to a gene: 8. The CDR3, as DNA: TGTGCCAGCAGCCAGAGGACAGGGGAGGGCGGGGAGCTGTTTTTT. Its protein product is CASSQRTGEGGELFF.

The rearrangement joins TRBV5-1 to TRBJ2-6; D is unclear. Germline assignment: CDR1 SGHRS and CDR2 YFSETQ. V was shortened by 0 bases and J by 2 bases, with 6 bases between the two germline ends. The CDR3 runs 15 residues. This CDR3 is CASSLAAAGANVLTF. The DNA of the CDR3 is TGCGCCAGCAGCTTGGCGGCCGCTGGGGCCAACGTCCTGACTTTC.

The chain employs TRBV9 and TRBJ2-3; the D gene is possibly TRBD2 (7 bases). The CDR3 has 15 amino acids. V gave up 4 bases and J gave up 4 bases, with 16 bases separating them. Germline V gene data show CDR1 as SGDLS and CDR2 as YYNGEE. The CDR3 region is CASSFAGAPPDTQYF. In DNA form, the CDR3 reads TGTGCCAGCAGCTTCGCGGGGGCTCCCCCAGATACGCAGTATTTT.

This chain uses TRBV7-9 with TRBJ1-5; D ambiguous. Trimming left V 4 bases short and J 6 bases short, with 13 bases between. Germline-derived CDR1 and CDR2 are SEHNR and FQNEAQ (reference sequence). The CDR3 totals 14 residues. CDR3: CASSSSKGGQPQHF. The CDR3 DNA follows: TGTGCCAGCAGCTCATCAAAGGGTGGTCAGCCCCAGCATTTT.

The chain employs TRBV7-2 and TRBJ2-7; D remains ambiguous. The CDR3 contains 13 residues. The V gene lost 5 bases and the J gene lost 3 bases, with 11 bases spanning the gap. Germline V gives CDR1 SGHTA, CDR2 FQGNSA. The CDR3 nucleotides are TGTGCCAGCAGCCAGCCAGAAAACTACGAGCAGTACTTC. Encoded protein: CASSQPENYEQYF.

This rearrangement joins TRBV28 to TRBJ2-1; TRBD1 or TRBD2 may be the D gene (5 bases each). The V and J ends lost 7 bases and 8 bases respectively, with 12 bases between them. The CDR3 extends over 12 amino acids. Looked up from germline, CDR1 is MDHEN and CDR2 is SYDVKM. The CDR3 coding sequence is TGTGCCAGCACCCGAGGGGCATATGAGCAGTTCTTC. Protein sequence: CASTRGAYEQFF.

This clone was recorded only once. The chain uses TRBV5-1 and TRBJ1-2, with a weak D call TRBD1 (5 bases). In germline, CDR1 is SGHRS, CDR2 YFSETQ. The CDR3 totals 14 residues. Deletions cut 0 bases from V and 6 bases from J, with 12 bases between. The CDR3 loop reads CASSLGGTGDGYTF. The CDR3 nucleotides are TGCGCCAGCAGCTTGGGGGGAACAGGAGATGGCTACACCTTC.

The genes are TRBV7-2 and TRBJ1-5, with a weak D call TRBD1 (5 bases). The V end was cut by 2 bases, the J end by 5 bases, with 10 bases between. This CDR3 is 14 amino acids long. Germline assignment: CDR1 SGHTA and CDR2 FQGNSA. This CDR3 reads CASSLQGGDQPQHF. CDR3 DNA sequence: TGTGCCAGCAGCTTACAGGGTGGGGATCAGCCCCAGCATTTT.

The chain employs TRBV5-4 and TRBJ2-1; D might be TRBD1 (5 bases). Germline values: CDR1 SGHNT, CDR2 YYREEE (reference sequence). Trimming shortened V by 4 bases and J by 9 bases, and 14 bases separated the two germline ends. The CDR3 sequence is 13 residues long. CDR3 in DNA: TGTGCCAGCAGCCGTACAGGAGAGACTGAGCAGTTCTTC. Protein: CASSRTGETEQFF.

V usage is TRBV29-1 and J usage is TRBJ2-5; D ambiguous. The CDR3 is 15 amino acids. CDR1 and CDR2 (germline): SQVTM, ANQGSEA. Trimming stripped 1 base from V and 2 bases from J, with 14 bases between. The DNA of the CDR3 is TGCAGCGTTGAAGTGGGCAGCCTCCGACAAGAGACCCAGTACTTC. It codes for CSVEVGSLRQETQYF.